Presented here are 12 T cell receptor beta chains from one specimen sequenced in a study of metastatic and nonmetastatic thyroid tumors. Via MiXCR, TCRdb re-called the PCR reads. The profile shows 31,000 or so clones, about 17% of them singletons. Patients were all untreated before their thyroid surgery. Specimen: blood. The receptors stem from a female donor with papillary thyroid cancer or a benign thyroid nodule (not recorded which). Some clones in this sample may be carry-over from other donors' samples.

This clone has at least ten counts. CDR3 amino acids: CASSPSGGTGEQYF. For the CDR3, the DNA is TGTGCCAGCTCACCAAGCGGGGGTACGGGCGAGCAGTACTTC. J is TRBJ2-7 and V is TRBV18; 8 nucleotides align to TRBD2. Unmatched junction bases numbered 6, after V lost 2 bases and J lost 6 bases. The CDR3 runs 14 residues. Germline V CDR1 and CDR2: KGHSH, LQKENI.

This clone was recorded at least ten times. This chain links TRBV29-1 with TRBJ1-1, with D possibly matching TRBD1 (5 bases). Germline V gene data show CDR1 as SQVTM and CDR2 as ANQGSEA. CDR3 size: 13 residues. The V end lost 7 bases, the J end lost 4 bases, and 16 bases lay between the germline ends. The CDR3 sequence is CSAHPDRATEAFF. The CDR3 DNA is TGCAGCGCCCACCCCGACAGAGCCACTGAAGCTTTCTTT. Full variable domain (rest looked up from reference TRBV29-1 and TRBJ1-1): SAVISQKPSRDICQRGTSLTIQCQVDSQVTMMFWYRQQPGQSLTLIATANQGSEATYESGFVIDKFPISRPNLTFSTLTVSNMSPEDSSIYLCSAHPDRATEAFFGQGTRLTVV.

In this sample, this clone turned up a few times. The CDR3: CASLYSVTYGYTF. The CDR3 nucleotides read TGTGCCAGTTTGTACAGTGTCACCTATGGCTACACCTTC. This chain joins TRBV6-1 and TRBJ1-2; D is ambiguous. This CDR3 comprises 13 residues. Germline lookup yields CDR1 MNHNS and CDR2 SASEGT. Trimming removed 9 bases at V and 4 bases at J, with 15 bases between.

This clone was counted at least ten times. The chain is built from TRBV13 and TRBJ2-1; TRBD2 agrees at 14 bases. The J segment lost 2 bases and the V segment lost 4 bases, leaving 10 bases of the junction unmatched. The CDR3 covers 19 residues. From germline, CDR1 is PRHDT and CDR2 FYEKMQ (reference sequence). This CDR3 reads CASSSPTSGGARPYNEQFF. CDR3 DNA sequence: TGTGCCAGCAGCTCCCCGACTAGCGGGGGGGCAAGGCCCTACAATGAGCAGTTCTTC.

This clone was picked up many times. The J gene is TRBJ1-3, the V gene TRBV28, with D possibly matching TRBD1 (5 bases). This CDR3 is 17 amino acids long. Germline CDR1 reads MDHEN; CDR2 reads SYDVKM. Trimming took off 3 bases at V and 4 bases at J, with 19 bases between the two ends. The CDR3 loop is CASSLAEGPPRGNTIYF. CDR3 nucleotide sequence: TGTGCCAGCAGTTTGGCAGAGGGACCACCAAGGGGAAACACCATATATTTT.

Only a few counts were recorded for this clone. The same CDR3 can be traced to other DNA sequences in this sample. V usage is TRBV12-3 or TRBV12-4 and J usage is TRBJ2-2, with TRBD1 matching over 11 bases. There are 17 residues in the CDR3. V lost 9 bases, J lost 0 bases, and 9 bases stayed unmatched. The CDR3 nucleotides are TGTGCCAGTAGCCGAGGACAGGGGGCGACGAACACCGGGGAGCTGTTTTTT. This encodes CASSRGQGATNTGELFF.

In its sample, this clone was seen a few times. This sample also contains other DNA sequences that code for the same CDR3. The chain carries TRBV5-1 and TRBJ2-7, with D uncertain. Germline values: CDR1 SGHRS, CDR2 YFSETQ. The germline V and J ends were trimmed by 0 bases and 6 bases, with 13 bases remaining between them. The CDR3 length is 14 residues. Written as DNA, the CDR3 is TGCGCCAGCAGCTTGGGTGGGGAATCACGCGAGCAGTACTTC. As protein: CASSLGGESREQYF.

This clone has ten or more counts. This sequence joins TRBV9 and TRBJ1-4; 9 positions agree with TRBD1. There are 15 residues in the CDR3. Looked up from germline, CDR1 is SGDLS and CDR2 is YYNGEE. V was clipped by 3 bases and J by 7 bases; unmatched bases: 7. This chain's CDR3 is CASSAQTGGSEKLFF. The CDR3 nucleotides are TGTGCCAGCAGCGCCCAGACAGGGGGGAGTGAAAAACTGTTTTTT.

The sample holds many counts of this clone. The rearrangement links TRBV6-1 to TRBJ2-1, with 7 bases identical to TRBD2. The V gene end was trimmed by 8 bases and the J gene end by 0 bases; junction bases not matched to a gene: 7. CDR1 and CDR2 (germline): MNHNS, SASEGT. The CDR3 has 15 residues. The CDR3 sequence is CASVQIAGSYNEQFF. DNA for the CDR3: TGTGCCAGCGTACAAATAGCGGGCTCCTACAATGAGCAGTTCTTC.

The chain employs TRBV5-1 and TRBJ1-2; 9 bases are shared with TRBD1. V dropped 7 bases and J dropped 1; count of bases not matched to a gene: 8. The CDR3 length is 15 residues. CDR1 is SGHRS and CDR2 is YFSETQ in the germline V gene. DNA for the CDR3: TGCGCCAGCCGACGGACAGGGGATATTAACTATGGCTACACCTTC. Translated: CASRRTGDINYGYTF.

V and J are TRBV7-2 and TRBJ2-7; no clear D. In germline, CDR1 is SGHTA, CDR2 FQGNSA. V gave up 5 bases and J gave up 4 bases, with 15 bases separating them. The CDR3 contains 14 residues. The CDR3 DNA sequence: TGTGCCAGCAGCACGCTAGTACAAACATACGAGCAGTACTTC. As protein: CASSTLVQTYEQYF.

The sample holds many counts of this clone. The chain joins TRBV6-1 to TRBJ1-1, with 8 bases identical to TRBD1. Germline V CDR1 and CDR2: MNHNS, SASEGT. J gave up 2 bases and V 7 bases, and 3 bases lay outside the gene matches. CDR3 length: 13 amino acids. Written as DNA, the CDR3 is TGTGCCAGCAACAGGGGGGATAACACTGAAGCTTTCTTT. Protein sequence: CASNRGDNTEAFF.